The present entry profiles one T cell receptor beta chain with its context. Its target is unknown. The sample originates from a study of glioma-infiltrating T cells after dendritic cell vaccination. Regarding the study as a whole: Patients with more pretreatment TILs had longer time to progression and survival.

Only in-frame clones appear in the TCRdb table, and some are missing; sequencing was by immunoSEQ multiplex PCR. The table lists about 50,000 clones, more than 75% of them singletons. The time point: after dendritic cell vaccination, including at tumor progression/relapse. This CDR3 contains 16 residues. The germline V gene has CDR1 SGHRS and CDR2 YFSETQ. J gave up 5 bases and V 0 bases, and 6 bases lay outside the gene matches. The source material was blood, sampled after dendritic cell vaccination. J is TRBJ1-4 and V is TRBV5-1, with 8 bases aligning to TRBD1. This clonotype originated in a human donor with glioblastoma. This CDR3 is CASSLAPRDRNEKLFF. The CDR3 nucleotides read TGCGCCAGCAGCTTGGCCCCCCGGGACAGGAATGAAAAACTGTTTTTT.